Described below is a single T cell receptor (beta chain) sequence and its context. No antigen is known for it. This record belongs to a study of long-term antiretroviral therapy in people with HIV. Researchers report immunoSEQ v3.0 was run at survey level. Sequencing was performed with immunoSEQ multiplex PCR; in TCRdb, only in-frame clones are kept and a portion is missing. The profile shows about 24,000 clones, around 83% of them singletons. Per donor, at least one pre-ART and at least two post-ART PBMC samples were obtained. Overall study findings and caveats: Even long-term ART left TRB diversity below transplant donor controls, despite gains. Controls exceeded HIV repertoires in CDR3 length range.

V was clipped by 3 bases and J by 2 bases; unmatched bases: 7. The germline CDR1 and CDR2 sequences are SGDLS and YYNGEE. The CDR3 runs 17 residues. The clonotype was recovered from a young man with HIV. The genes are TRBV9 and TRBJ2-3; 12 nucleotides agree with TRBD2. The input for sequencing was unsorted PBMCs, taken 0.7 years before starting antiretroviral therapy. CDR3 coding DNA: TGTGCCAGCAGCGCGCCCGGGACTAGCGGGTTCACAGATACGCAGTATTTT. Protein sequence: CASSAPGTSGFTDTQYF.